This is a list of T cell receptor beta chains from one sample in a study of molecular identifiers for immune sequencing clone quantification. Via MiXCR, TCRdb re-called the PCR reads, giving one row per CDR3 protein. The sample lists some 590,000 distinct CDR3 sequences; 25% were seen once. Source material: naive CD8+ T cells from blood, with Jurkat cell RNA spiked in. These receptors originate from a human donor in good health. Some libraries in this study had Jurkat cell RNA spiked in. Both conserved end residues are part of each CDR3. The order of the fields is V gene, D gene, clone size, J gene, CDR3 protein, CDR3 DNA. A D gene is named only where the DNA matches it firmly. The size field is filled for only some rows; it gives once, few, many or a size class.

V gene: TRBV4-3; D gene: TRBD1; clone size: many; J gene: TRBJ2-3; CDR3 protein: CASSKNRGRPYTQYF; CDR3 DNA: TGCGCCAGCAGCAAGAACAGGGGCCGACCTTATACGCAGTATTTT
V gene: TRBV19; D gene: .; clone size: .; J gene: TRBJ2-7; CDR3 protein: CASSAGTPSNEQYF; CDR3 DNA: TGTGCCAGTAGTGCCGGGACTCCCTCCAACGAGCAGTACTTC
V gene: TRBV7-3; D gene: TRBD1; clone size: many; J gene: TRBJ2-6; CDR3 protein: CASSRGGQGKSGANVLTF; CDR3 DNA: TGTGCCAGCAGCCGTGGGGGACAGGGAAAGTCTGGGGCCAACGTCCTGACTTTC
V gene: TRBV28; D gene: .; clone size: many; J gene: TRBJ2-5; CDR3 protein: CASRQGTETQYF; CDR3 DNA: TGTGCCAGCAGACAGGGAACCGAGACCCAGTACTTC
V gene: TRBV5-6; D gene: .; clone size: few; J gene: TRBJ2-7; CDR3 protein: CASSFKEVEQYF; CDR3 DNA: TGTGCCAGCAGCTTTAAGGAGGTCGAGCAGTACTTC
V gene: TRBV24-1; D gene: .; clone size: .; J gene: TRBJ2-2; CDR3 protein: CATSKTGAQAGELFF; CDR3 DNA: TGTGCCACCAGTAAAACGGGGGCTCAGGCCGGGGAGCTGTTTTTT
V gene: TRBV12-5; D gene: .; clone size: .; J gene: TRBJ2-3; CDR3 protein: CASGLGVGVDTQYF; CDR3 DNA: TGTGCTAGTGGTTTGGGAGTGGGAGTAGATACGCAGTATTTT
V gene: TRBV20-1; D gene: .; clone size: many; J gene: TRBJ2-7; CDR3 protein: CSVNPRSSYEQYF; CDR3 DNA: TGCAGTGTCAATCCCAGGAGCTCCTACGAGCAGTACTTC
V gene: TRBV4-1; D gene: TRBD1; clone size: many; J gene: TRBJ1-5; CDR3 protein: CASSQDRAGGSQPQHF; CDR3 DNA: TGCGCCAGCAGCCAAGATCGAGCAGGGGGTTCTCAGCCCCAGCATTTT
V gene: TRBV7-6; D gene: .; clone size: .; J gene: TRBJ2-7; CDR3 protein: CASSLDARLTYEQYF; CDR3 DNA: TGTGCCAGCAGCTTAGACGCCAGACTGACCTACGAGCAGTACTTC
V gene: TRBV19; D gene: TRBD2; clone size: few; J gene: TRBJ2-2; CDR3 protein: CASSTFISSGGAFTGELFF; CDR3 DNA: TGTGCCAGTAGTACCTTCATATCTAGCGGGGGGGCTTTCACCGGGGAGCTGTTTTTT